A single sample is the source of the 31 T cell receptor beta chains below, sequenced in a study of response to subunit inactivated influenza vaccine. TCRdb independently ran MiXCR on the RT-PCR reads; one entry per CDR3 protein. The profile shows hundreds of thousands of distinct CDR3 sequences, about 15% of them singletons. The material sequenced was PBMCs from blood, taken roughly 13 days after vaccination. All receptors come from a man in his forties or fifties who received an inactivated influenza vaccine.

This clonotype showed up just a few times. This rearrangement joins TRBV28 to TRBJ1-5; D call uncertain. Between the trimmed V and J ends, which lost 1 base and 6 bases, there was a span of 4 bases. CDR1 is MDHEN and CDR2 is SYDVKM in the germline V gene. This CDR3 is built from 12 residues. CDR3 bases: TGTGCCAGCAGTTTATTCGTTCAGCCCCAGCATTTT. It translates to CASSLFVQPQHF.

The rearrangement links TRBV5-8 to TRBJ1-2, with D unresolved. With 1 base removed from V and 3 bases from J, the gap between germline ends came to 7 bases. Per germline, CDR1 SGHTS and CDR2 YDEGEE. The CDR3 loop spans 13 amino acids. CDR3 in DNA: TGTGCCAGCAGCTTGCTGGCAGACTATGGCTACACCTTC. Translating it yields CASSLLADYGYTF.

In its sample, this clonotype was seen many times. The chain joins TRBV12-3 or TRBV12-4 to TRBJ2-1; the match to TRBD2 covers 16 bases. The CDR3 loop spans 16 amino acids. Trimming cost V 4 bases and J 6 bases; bases outside gene matches: 3. CDR3 amino acids: CASSSGLAGGPNEQFF. CDR3 coding DNA: TGTGCCAGCAGTTCGGGACTAGCGGGGGGGCCCAATGAGCAGTTCTTC.

This clonotype was seen only a few times. V and J are TRBV29-1 and TRBJ2-1, with D perhaps matching TRBD2 (5 bases). Germline V CDR1 and CDR2: SQVTM, ANQGSEA. The CDR3 runs 14 residues. V was cut by 6 bases and J by 5 bases, with 17 bases left in between. CDR3 protein: CSVYRGAENNEQFF. In DNA, the CDR3 is TGCAGCGTCTACCGGGGAGCCGAAAACAATGAGCAGTTCTTC.

This clonotype was counted many times. V usage is TRBV7-9 and J usage is TRBJ1-2; no clear D gene. Germline V gives CDR1 SEHNR, CDR2 FQNEAQ (reference sequence). The CDR3 sequence is 15 residues long. Trimming cost V 5 bases and J 0 bases, with 13 bases left between them. CDR3 sequence: CASSPATVTNYGYTF. Written as DNA, the CDR3 is TGTGCCAGCAGCCCCGCGACGGTGACTAACTATGGCTACACCTTC. The full variable domain, in which reference TRBV7-9 and TRBJ1-2 provide the parts outside the CDR3, is DTGVSQNPRHKITKRGQNVTFRCDPISEHNRLYWYRQTLGQGPEFLTYFQNEAQLEKSRLLSDRFSAERPKGSFSTLEIQRTEQGDSAMYLCASSPATVTNYGYTFGSGTRLTVV.

This clonotype appeared many times. This chain's CDR3 is CASSPYRDQPQHF. For the CDR3, the DNA is TGTGCCAGCAGCCCATACAGGGACCAGCCCCAGCATTTT. The J gene is TRBJ1-5, the V gene TRBV7-2; maybe TRBD1 (6 bases). Germline loops: CDR1 SGHTA, CDR2 FQGNSA. The V end lost 5 bases, the J end lost 7 bases, and 12 bases lay between the germline ends. The CDR3 is 13 residues long.

This clonotype was seen more than once but under ten times. The chain is built from TRBV10-3 and TRBJ2-1, with D perhaps TRBD1 (6 bases). Germline-derived CDR1 and CDR2 are ENHRY and SYGVKD. The CDR3 extends over 15 amino acids. Trimming removed 4 bases from V and 4 bases from J, with 14 bases in between. CDR3 amino acids: CAISGRTEAYNEQFF. CDR3 coding DNA: TGTGCCATCAGTGGGCGGACAGAGGCGTACAATGAGCAGTTCTTC.

The rearrangement joins TRBV6-2 or TRBV6-3 to TRBJ2-7, with 8 bases identical to TRBD1. V lost 10 bases, J lost 3 bases, and 8 bases stayed unmatched. The germline gives CDR1 MNHEY, CDR2 SVGEGT. The CDR3 is 13 residues long. This CDR3 is CATLDDRGYEQYF. CDR3 nucleotide sequence: TGTGCCACCTTGGATGACAGGGGCTACGAGCAGTACTTC.

This clonotype was recorded a few times. V and J are TRBV7-2 and TRBJ2-3, with 8 bases lining up with TRBD2. V shed 8 bases, J shed 2 bases, and the junction held 15 bases outside the gene matches. The CDR3 consists of 17 residues. Germline assignment: CDR1 SGHTA and CDR2 FQGNSA. CDR3 nucleotide sequence: TGTGCCAGCCGACTCCGCGGGGGTAGCGGGGACACAGATACGCAGTATTTT. Protein sequence: CASRLRGGSGDTDTQYF.

This clonotype was seen a few times. The chain employs TRBV7-2 and TRBJ2-1, with D possibly matching TRBD2 (5 bases). CDR1 is SGHTA, CDR2 FQGNSA, per germline. V shed 5 bases and J shed 12 bases, with 17 bases lying between them. The CDR3 has 13 residues. CDR3 in amino acids: CASSPGGREGQFF. CDR3 nucleotides: TGTGCCAGCAGCCCAGGCGGCCGGGAAGGGCAGTTCTTC. Combining the CDR3 with reference TRBV7-2 and TRBJ2-1 gives the whole variable domain GAGVSQSPSNKVTEKGKDVELRCDPISGHTALYWYRQSLGQGLEFLIYFQGNSAPDKSGLPSDRFSAERTGGSVSTLTIQRTQQEDSAVYLCASSPGGREGQFFGPGTRLTVL.

As for this clonotype: A much more abundant neighbour one base away suggests this may be a read error. The rearrangement links TRBV11-2 to TRBJ2-7; D tentatively fits TRBD1 or TRBD2 (5 bases each). Germline-derived CDR1 and CDR2 are SGHAT and FQNNGV. CDR3 length equals 16 residues. V lost 8 bases, J lost 9 bases, and 29 bases lay in between. CDR3 nucleotide sequence: TGTGCCAGCCACAGCTTGCGGAGCAGGGTTCATGGAGGGCAGTACTTC. Translation: CASHSLRSRVHGGQYF. Together with reference TRBV11-2 and TRBJ2-7, the CDR3 gives the full variable domain: EAGVAQSPRYKIIEKRQSVAFWCNPISGHATLYWYQQILGQGPKLLIQFQNNGVVDDSQLPKDRFSAERLKGVDSTLKIQPAKLEDSAVYLCASHSLRSRVHGGQYFGPGTRLTVT.

The V call is TRBV9, the J call TRBJ1-2; possibly TRBD1 for D (6 bases). Deletions cut 2 bases from V and 8 bases from J, with 13 bases between. Germline V gene data show CDR1 as SGDLS and CDR2 as YYNGEE. The CDR3 has 13 amino acids. This CDR3 reads CASSVHRAGGYTF. CDR3 nucleotide sequence: TGTGCCAGCAGCGTCCACAGGGCGGGGGGCTACACCTTC.

The J gene is TRBJ2-3, the V gene TRBV3-1; 7 bases are shared with TRBD1. The germline V gene has CDR1 LGHDT and CDR2 YNNKEL (reference sequence). J was trimmed by 2 bases and V by 7 bases; bases with no gene match: 15. This CDR3 has 17 amino acids. CDR3 nucleotides: TGTGCCAGCACCCAGCAGGTCCGTGGGACAGCCACAGATACGCAGTATTTT. Translation gives CASTQQVRGTATDTQYF.

The chain uses TRBV27 and TRBJ2-3, with D possibly matching TRBD2 (7 bases). Per germline, CDR1 MNHEY and CDR2 SMNVEV (reference sequence). The ends were cut back, 4 bases at V and 5 bases at J, with 16 bases in the middle. The CDR3 sequence is 15 residues long. DNA of the CDR3: TGTGCCAGCAGTTCCTTTAGGGGGGGGCAAGATACGCAGTATTTT. Translated: CASSSFRGGQDTQYF.

In its sample, this clonotype was seen many times. This chain joins TRBV12-3 or TRBV12-4 and TRBJ2-5; D gene ambiguous. V was clipped by 6 bases and J by 0 bases, with 5 bases between them. This CDR3 region has 12 residues. The CDR3: CASRRYQETQYF. CDR3 nucleotides: TGTGCCAGCAGACGGTACCAAGAGACCCAGTACTTC.

J is TRBJ2-7 and V is TRBV11-2; maybe TRBD2 (6 bases). The CDR3 is 16 amino acids. Trimming removed 1 base at V and 0 bases at J, with 13 bases between. Germline CDR1 reads SGHAT; CDR2 reads FQNNGV. The CDR3, as DNA: TGTGCCAGCAGCTTAGCGATCGGGGAGGCCTCCTACGAGCAGTACTTC. It codes for CASSLAIGEASYEQYF. Looking up the rest from reference TRBV11-2 and TRBJ2-7 gives the full variable domain: EAGVAQSPRYKIIEKRQSVAFWCNPISGHATLYWYQQILGQGPKLLIQFQNNGVVDDSQLPKDRFSAERLKGVDSTLKIQPAKLEDSAVYLCASSLAIGEASYEQYFGPGTRLTVT.

V is TRBV11-2 and J is TRBJ2-1, with D maybe TRBD2 (5 bases). V dropped 0 bases and J dropped 0 bases, with 24 bases sitting between them. The germline gives CDR1 SGHAT, CDR2 FQNNGV. This CDR3 has 21 residues. DNA for the CDR3: TGTGCCAGCAGCTTAGATTTCCCCTCGCGAGGGCCCAGCCCCTCCTACAATGAGCAGTTCTTC. It is translated as CASSLDFPSRGPSPSYNEQFF.

In this sample, this clonotype turned up a few times. CDR3 amino acids: CASSLRASGRALGDYEQYF. The CDR3 nucleotides are TGTGCCAGCAGCCTACGAGCTAGCGGGAGGGCCCTCGGTGACTACGAGCAGTACTTC. The chain links TRBV11-2 to TRBJ2-7; the match to TRBD2 covers 12 bases. J was trimmed by 3 bases and V by 5 bases; bases with no gene match: 17. This CDR3 contains 19 residues. Germline CDR1 SGHAT, CDR2 FQNNGV.

This clonotype was seen more than once but under ten times. V usage is TRBV9 and J usage is TRBJ1-4; no clear D. Germline assignment: CDR1 SGDLS and CDR2 YYNGEE. The CDR3 covers 15 residues. Trimming left V 2 bases short and J 0 bases short, with 8 bases between. CDR3 residues: CASSVAGTTNEKLFF. The DNA of the CDR3 is TGTGCCAGCAGCGTCGCCGGGACAACTAATGAAAAACTGTTTTTT.

The J gene is TRBJ2-1, the V gene TRBV20-1; 8 bases fit TRBD1. The CDR3 runs to 14 residues. Losses at the gene ends were 1 base for V and 9 bases for J; bases not matched to a gene: 8. CDR1 DFQATT and CDR2 SNEGSKA come from the germline V gene (reference sequence). CDR3: CSARVAGGWREQFF. CDR3 DNA: TGCAGTGCTAGAGTGGCAGGGGGCTGGCGTGAGCAGTTCTTC.

This rearrangement joins TRBV20-1 to TRBJ2-3; 12 bases are shared with TRBD2. This CDR3 is 16 amino acids long. The junction had 10 bases not matched to a gene; V was cut back by 6 bases and J by 3 bases. Germline V gene sequence: CDR1 DFQATT, CDR2 SNEGSKA (reference sequence). In nucleotides, the CDR3 is TGCAGTGCCCTCGGACTAGCGGGAAAGGGGACAGATACGCAGTATTTT. As protein: CSALGLAGKGTDTQYF.

The V and J genes are TRBV3-1 and TRBJ2-7; TRBD1 matches at 8 bases. The V and J ends lost 0 bases and 4 bases, in that order; junction bases with no gene match: 8. CDR3 length: 16 amino acids. Germline loops: CDR1 LGHDT, CDR2 YNNKEL (reference sequence). The CDR3 DNA is TGTGCCAGCAGCCAAGATATAGGACAGGGACGATACGAGCAGTACTTC. Translation: CASSQDIGQGRYEQYF.

The chain employs TRBV27 and TRBJ1-2, with TRBD1 as a possible D gene (5 bases). The CDR3 runs 14 residues. In germline, CDR1 is MNHEY, CDR2 SMNVEV (reference sequence). Between the trimmed V and J ends, which lost 3 bases and 5 bases, there was a span of 13 bases. The CDR3 DNA is TGTGCCAGCAGTTTCGGGGCCTCTCCGTATGGCTACACCTTC. It yields the protein CASSFGASPYGYTF.

The CDR3 nucleotides are TGTGCCAGCAGCTTCGCGATTATAACCACAGATACGCAGTATTTT. Amino acids: CASSFAIITTDTQYF. The chain carries TRBV7-8 and TRBJ2-3, with D uncertain. V was cut by 3 bases and J by 2 bases, with 12 bases left in between. The CDR3 contains 15 residues. Germline V gene sequence: CDR1 SGHVS, CDR2 FQNEAQ.

The chain links TRBV7-8 to TRBJ2-6; D gene unclear. This CDR3 spans 15 amino acids. Germline loops: CDR1 SGHVS, CDR2 FQNEAQ. V gave up 3 bases and J gave up 4 bases, with 10 bases separating them. The CDR3 loop reads CASSFGVTGANVLTF. The DNA of the CDR3 is TGTGCCAGCAGCTTTGGGGTTACAGGGGCCAACGTCCTGACTTTC.

This rearrangement joins TRBV7-2 to TRBJ2-3; D is undetermined. CDR1 is SGHTA and CDR2 is FQGNSA in the germline V gene. Trimming cost V 4 bases and J 3 bases, with 17 bases left between them. The CDR3 contains 16 residues. This CDR3 reads CASSSRPAEGTDTQYF. In DNA form, the CDR3 reads TGTGCCAGCAGCTCCAGACCGGCCGAAGGGACAGATACGCAGTATTTT.

The chain uses TRBV20-1 and TRBJ2-5; 7 positions match TRBD2. V was pared by 3 bases and J by 1 base, with 11 bases of the junction left unmatched. CDR1 and CDR2 (germline): DFQATT, SNEGSKA (reference sequence). This CDR3 is 16 amino acids long. The CDR3 region is CSASPLASGIQETQYF. The CDR3 coding sequence is TGCAGTGCTAGCCCCTTGGCTAGCGGTATCCAAGAGACCCAGTACTTC.

The gene calls are TRBV15 and TRBJ2-6; 8 nucleotides line up with TRBD1. CDR3 length: 18 amino acids. Germline V gene lookup returns CDR1 LNHNV and CDR2 YYDKDF (reference sequence). V shed 5 bases, J shed 0 bases, and the junction held 9 bases outside the gene matches. The CDR3 region is CATSSGQGVSSGANVLTF. CDR3 nucleotides: TGTGCCACCAGCTCAGGACAGGGCGTTTCCTCTGGGGCCAACGTCCTGACTTTC.

The chain employs TRBV18 and TRBJ1-1; D is ambiguous. The length of the CDR3 is 13 residues. Trimming removed 4 bases at V and 7 bases at J, with 13 bases between. Germline V gives CDR1 KGHSH, CDR2 LQKENI. CDR3 nucleotides: TGTGCCAGCTCACGAGTTGGTTCGGTTGAAGCTTTCTTT. This gives the protein CASSRVGSVEAFF.

The chain combines TRBV19 with TRBJ1-4; no reliable D call. The germline V gene has CDR1 LNHDA and CDR2 SQIVND (reference sequence). The ends were cut back, 6 bases at V and 4 bases at J, with 9 bases in the middle. CDR3 length: 13 residues. CDR3: CASSYRVNEKLFF. Written as DNA, the CDR3 is TGTGCCAGTAGCTACCGGGTTAATGAAAAACTGTTTTTT.

Concerning this clonotype: One end of the junction does not line up with germline, which may come from a read error. CDR3 DNA: TGTGCCTGCAGCCAAGGATCCGGGATAAACACAGATACGCAGTATTTT. Translation gives CACSQGSGINTDTQYF. The chain joins TRBV3-1 to TRBJ2-3, with D possibly TRBD2 on 5 matching bases. Germline-derived CDR1 and CDR2 are LGHDT and YNNKEL (reference sequence). The CDR3 loop spans 16 amino acids.